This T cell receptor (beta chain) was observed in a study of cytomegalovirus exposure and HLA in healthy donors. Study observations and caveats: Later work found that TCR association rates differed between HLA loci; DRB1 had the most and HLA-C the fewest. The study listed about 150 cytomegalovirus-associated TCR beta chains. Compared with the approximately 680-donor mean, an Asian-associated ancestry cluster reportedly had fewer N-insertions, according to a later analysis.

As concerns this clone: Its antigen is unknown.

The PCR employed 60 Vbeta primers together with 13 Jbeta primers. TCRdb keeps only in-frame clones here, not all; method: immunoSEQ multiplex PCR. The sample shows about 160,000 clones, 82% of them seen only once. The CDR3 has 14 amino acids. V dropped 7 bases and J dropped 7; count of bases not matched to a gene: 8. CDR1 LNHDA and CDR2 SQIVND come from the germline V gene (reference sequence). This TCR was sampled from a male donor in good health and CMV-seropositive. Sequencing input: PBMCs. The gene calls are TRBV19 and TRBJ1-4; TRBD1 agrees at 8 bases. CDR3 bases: TGTGCCAGTAAGAGAGACAGGGGTCGTGAAAAACTGTTTTTT. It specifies CASKRDRGREKLFF. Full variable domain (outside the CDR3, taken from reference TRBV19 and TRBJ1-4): DGGITQSPKYLFRKEGQNVTLSCEQNLNHDAMYWYRQDPGQGLRLIYYSQIVNDFQKGDIAEGYSVSREKKESFPLTVTSAQKNPTAFYLCASKRDRGREKLFFGSGTQLSVL.